This entry concerns a single T cell receptor beta chain. Original data processing: Researchers report that nucleated cell counts were estimated from reference gene primer amplification. Profiling relied on immunoSEQ multiplex PCR, and the TCRdb table lists in-frame clones only, not all of them. The V and J calls and clone size are taken from that table; D and trimming were inferred from the DNA. The sample has approximately 310,000 clones, around 87% seen once. The CDR3 loop spans 18 amino acids. Germline V CDR1 and CDR2: SGHRS, YFSETQ. J gave up 4 bases and V 3 bases, and 12 bases lay outside the gene matches. This sample was taken from a study of blood T cell repertoires in COVID-19. Background on the study: PBMCs, B-cell-depleted T cells, or T cells provided the cDNA or gDNA that made up the material.

The J gene is TRBJ2-2, the V gene TRBV5-1; 10 positions agree with TRBD1. The sequenced sample was peripheral blood. This TCR was sampled from a woman aged 45-60 years who had recovered from COVID-19. The CDR3 is CASSWGQGLSASTGELFF. In DNA, the CDR3 is TGCGCCAGCAGCTGGGGACAGGGGCTAAGTGCGAGCACCGGGGAGCTGTTTTTT.